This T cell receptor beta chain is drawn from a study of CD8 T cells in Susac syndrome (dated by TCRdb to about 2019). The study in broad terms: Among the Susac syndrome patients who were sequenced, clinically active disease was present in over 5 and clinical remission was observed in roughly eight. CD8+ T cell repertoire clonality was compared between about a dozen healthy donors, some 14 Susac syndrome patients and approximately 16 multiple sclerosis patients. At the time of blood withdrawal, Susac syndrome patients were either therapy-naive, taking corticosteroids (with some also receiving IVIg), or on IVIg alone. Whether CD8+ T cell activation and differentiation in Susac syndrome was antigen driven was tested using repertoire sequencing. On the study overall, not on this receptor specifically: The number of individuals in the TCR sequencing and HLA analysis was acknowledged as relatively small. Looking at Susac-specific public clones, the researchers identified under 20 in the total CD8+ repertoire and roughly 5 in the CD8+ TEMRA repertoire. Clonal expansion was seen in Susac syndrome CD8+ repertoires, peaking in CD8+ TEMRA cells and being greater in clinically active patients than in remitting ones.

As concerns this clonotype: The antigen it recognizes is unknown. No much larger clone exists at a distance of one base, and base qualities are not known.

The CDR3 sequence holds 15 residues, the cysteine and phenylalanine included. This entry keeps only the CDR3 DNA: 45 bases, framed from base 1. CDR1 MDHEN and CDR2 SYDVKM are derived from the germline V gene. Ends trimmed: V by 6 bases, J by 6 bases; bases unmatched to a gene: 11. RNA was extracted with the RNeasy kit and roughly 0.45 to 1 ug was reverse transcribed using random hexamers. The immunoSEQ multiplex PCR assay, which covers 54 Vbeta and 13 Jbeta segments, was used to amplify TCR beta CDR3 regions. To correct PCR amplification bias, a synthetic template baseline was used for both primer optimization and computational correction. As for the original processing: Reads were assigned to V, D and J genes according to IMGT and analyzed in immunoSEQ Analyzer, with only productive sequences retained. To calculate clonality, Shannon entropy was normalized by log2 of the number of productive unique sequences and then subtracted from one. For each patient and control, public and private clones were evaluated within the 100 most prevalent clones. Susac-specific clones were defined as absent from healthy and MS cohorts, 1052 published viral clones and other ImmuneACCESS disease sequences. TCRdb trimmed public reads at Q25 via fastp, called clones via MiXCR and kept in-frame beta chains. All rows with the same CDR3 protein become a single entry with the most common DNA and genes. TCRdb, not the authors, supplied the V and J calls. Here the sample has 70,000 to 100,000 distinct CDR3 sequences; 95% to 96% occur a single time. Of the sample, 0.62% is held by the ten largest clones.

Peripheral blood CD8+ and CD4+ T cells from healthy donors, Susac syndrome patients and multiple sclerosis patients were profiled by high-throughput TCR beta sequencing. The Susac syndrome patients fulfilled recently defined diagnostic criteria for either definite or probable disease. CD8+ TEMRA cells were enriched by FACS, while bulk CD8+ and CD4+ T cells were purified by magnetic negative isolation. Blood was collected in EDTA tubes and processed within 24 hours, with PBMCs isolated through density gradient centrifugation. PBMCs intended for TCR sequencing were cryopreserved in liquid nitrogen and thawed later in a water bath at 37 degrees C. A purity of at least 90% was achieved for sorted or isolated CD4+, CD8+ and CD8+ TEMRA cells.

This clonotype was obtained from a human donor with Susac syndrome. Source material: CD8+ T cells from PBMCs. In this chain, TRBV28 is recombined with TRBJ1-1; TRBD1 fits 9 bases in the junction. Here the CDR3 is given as CASRINRGRGAEAFF. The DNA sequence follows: TGTGCCAGCAGAATAAACAGGGGGCGCGGCGCTGAAGCTTTCTTT.